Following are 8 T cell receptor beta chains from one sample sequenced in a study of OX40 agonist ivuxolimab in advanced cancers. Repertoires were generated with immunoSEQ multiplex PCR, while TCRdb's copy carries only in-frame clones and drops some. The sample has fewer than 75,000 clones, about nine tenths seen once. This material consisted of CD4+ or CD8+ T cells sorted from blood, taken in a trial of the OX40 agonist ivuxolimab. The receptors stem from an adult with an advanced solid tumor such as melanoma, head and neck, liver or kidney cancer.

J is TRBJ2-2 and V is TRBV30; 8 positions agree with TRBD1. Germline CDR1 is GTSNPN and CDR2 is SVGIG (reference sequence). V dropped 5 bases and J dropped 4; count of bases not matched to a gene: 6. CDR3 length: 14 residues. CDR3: CAWGRTGITGELFF. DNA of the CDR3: TGTGCCTGGGGTCGGACAGGGATCACCGGGGAGCTGTTTTTT.

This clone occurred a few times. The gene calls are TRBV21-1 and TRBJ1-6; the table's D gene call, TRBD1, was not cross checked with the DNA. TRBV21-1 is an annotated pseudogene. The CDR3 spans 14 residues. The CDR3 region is CASSKTDNNSPLHF. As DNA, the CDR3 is TGTGCCAGCAGCAAAACGGACAATAATTCACCCCTCCACTTT.

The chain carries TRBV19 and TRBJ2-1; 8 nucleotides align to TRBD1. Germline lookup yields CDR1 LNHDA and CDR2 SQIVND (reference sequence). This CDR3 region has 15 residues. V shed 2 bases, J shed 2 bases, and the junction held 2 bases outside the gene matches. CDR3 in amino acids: CASSIQGATYNEQFF. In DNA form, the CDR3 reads TGTGCCAGTAGTATACAGGGGGCTACCTACAATGAGCAGTTCTTC.

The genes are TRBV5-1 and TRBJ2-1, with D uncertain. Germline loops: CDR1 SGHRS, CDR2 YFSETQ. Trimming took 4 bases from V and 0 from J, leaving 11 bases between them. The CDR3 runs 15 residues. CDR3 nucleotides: TGCGCCAGCAGCCTTTTCTCTCGCTCCTACAATGAGCAGTTCTTC. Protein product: CASSLFSRSYNEQFF.

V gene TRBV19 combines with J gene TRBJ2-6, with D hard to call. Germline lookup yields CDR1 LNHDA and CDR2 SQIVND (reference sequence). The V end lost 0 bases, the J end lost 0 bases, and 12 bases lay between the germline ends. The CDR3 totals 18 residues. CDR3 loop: CASSIDLLLGSGANVLTF. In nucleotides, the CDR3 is TGTGCCAGTAGTATAGATCTCCTCCTAGGCTCTGGGGCCAACGTCCTGACTTTC.

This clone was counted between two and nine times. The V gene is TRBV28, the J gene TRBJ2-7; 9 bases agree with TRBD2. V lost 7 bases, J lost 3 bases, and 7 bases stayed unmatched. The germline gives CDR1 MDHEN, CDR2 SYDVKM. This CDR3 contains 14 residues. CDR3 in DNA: TGTGCCAGCAACATAGCGGGGGTATTCTACGAGCAGTACTTC. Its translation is CASNIAGVFYEQYF.

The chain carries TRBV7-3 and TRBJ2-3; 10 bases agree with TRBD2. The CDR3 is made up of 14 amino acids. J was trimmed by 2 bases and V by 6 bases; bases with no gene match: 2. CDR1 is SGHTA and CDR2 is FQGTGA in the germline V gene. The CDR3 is CASRTSGVTDTQYF. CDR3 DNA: TGTGCCAGCAGAACTAGCGGGGTCACAGATACGCAGTATTTT.

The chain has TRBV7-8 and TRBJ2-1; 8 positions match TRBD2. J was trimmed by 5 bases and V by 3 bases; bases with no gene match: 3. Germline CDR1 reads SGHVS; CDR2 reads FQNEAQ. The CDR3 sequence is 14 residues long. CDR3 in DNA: TGTGCCAGCAGCTTTACTAGCGGCCACAATGAGCAGTTCTTC. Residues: CASSFTSGHNEQFF.